Each of the 29 T cell receptor beta chains below was sequenced from the same sample in a study of radiation and T cells in renal cell carcinoma. Some clones are missing from TCRdb's copy, which holds only in-frame ones; the method was immunoSEQ multiplex PCR. The sample includes about 150,000 clones, 87% of them seen just once. Regarding time point: blood 2 weeks post-SBRT. The treatment denotes: 15 Gy SBRT to primary tumor, nephrectomy 4 weeks later. The sequencing used blood, collected from a patient whose treatment included radiotherapy and nephrectomy. Source of these receptors: a woman aged 45-65 years with renal cell carcinoma.

The chain has TRBV6-5 and TRBJ1-1; D is uncertain. The V end was cut by 7 bases, the J end by 10 bases, with 22 bases between. The CDR3 is 14 residues long. Germline CDR1 is MNHEY and CDR2 is SVGAGI. The CDR3: CASNTPSRPGLAFF. DNA of the CDR3: TGTGCCAGCAACACACCTAGCCGTCCGGGATTAGCTTTCTTT.

The chain links TRBV7-9 to TRBJ1-3; D remains ambiguous. The CDR3 extends over 12 amino acids. With 5 bases removed from V and 4 bases from J, the gap between germline ends came to 6 bases. CDR1 is SEHNR, CDR2 FQNEAQ, per germline (reference sequence). CDR3: CASSPQGNTIYF. CDR3 DNA sequence: TGTGCCAGCAGCCCCCAAGGAAACACCATATATTTT.

The chain couples TRBV7-6 to TRBJ2-5; perhaps TRBD2 as D (6 bases). This CDR3 comprises 15 residues. Trimming pared 5 bases from V and 5 bases from J, leaving 18 bases between. Germline-derived CDR1 and CDR2 are SGHVS and FNYEAQ. The CDR3 reads CASSPPGLPGETQYF. In DNA form, the CDR3 reads TGTGCCAGCAGCCCCCCGGGACTGCCCGGCGAGACCCAGTACTTC.

The rearrangement links TRBV6-6 to TRBJ1-6; D is unclear. Germline CDR1 and CDR2: MNHNY and SVGAGI (reference sequence). V dropped 7 bases and J dropped 7 bases, with 11 bases sitting between them. The CDR3 is 13 residues long. The CDR3 loop reads CASTIGRNSPLHF. DNA for the CDR3: TGTGCCAGCACTATCGGGAGAAATTCACCCCTCCACTTT.

A note on this clone: Other DNA sequences in the sample encode the same CDR3. The rearrangement joins TRBV6-1 to TRBJ2-3; no reliable D call. Trimming removed 3 bases from V and 6 bases from J, with 7 bases in between. The CDR3 spans 12 residues. Germline V lookup: CDR1 MNHNS, CDR2 SASEGT. In DNA, the CDR3 is TGTGCCAGCAGTGAGGTTGGGGATACGCAGTATTTT. Translated: CASSEVGDTQYF.

The chain couples TRBV6-1 to TRBJ1-3; D is unresolved. CDR1 and CDR2 from the germline V gene are MNHNS and SASEGT. V gave up 6 bases and J gave up 0 bases, with 9 bases separating them. The CDR3 extends over 14 amino acids. The CDR3 region is CASRPQSSGNTIYF. CDR3 bases: TGTGCCAGCAGGCCACAGAGCTCTGGAAACACCATATATTTT.

The rearrangement joins TRBV2 to TRBJ2-3; D is possibly TRBD2 (7 bases). The CDR3 consists of 15 residues. Germline V gene data show CDR1 as SNHLY and CDR2 as FYNNEI. The germline V and J ends were trimmed by 6 bases and 5 bases, with 18 bases remaining between them. The CDR3, as DNA: TGTGCCAGCAGCGGGGTTGGCGGGGGCATAGATACGCAGTATTTT. Amino acids: CASSGVGGGIDTQYF.

The chain uses TRBV6-5 and TRBJ2-1; 9 bases map to TRBD2. Germline values: CDR1 MNHEY, CDR2 SVGAGI. CDR3 length equals 15 residues. J gave up 6 bases and V 2 bases, and 5 bases lay outside the gene matches. The CDR3 is CASSYELAGSNEQFF. In DNA, the CDR3 is TGTGCCAGCAGTTACGAACTAGCGGGTTCCAATGAGCAGTTCTTC.

This clone was seen once. The genes are TRBV5-1 and TRBJ2-1; 11 bases are a match to TRBD2. V lost 4 bases to trimming and J lost 6 bases; unmatched junction nucleotides: 9. The CDR3 covers 16 residues. CDR1 and CDR2 (germline): SGHRS, YFSETQ. The CDR3: CASSVMTSGVFNEQFF. CDR3 bases: TGCGCCAGCAGCGTGATGACTAGCGGGGTGTTCAATGAGCAGTTCTTC.

This clone was detected a few times. Other nucleotide sequences from this sample produce the same CDR3. V and J are TRBV19 and TRBJ1-4; TRBD1 matches at 10 bases. J gave up 5 bases and V 7 bases, and 4 bases lay outside the gene matches. Germline V gives CDR1 LNHDA, CDR2 SQIVND (reference sequence). This CDR3 contains 14 residues. The CDR3 spells CASTLGQGNEKLFF. The CDR3 DNA sequence: TGTGCCAGTACCCTGGGACAGGGGAATGAAAAACTGTTTTTT.

The rearrangement joins TRBV29-1 to TRBJ1-3; D not resolved. The V end lost 5 bases, the J end lost 4 bases, and 9 bases lay between the germline ends. CDR3 length: 12 amino acids. CDR1 and CDR2 (germline): SQVTM, ANQGSEA. The CDR3 spells CSVRGEGNTIYF. As DNA, the CDR3 is TGCAGCGTTCGGGGTGAGGGAAACACCATATATTTT.

The chain combines TRBV7-2 with TRBJ2-4; 8 bases align to TRBD1. J lost 15 bases, V lost 3 bases, and 10 bases had no gene match. CDR3 length: 13 amino acids. Germline values: CDR1 SGHTA, CDR2 FQGNSA. Here the CDR3 DNA reads TGTGCCAGCAGCTTCGACAGGGGACCCGGATTGTACTTC. Its protein is CASSFDRGPGLYF.

The V call is TRBV4-3, the J call TRBJ2-2; D is undetermined. The CDR3 runs 14 residues. Trimming left V 5 bases short and J 1 base short, with 8 bases between. The germline V gene encodes CDR1 LGHNA and CDR2 YSLEER. The CDR3: CASSSPRNTGELFF. DNA of the CDR3: TGCGCCAGCAGCTCCCCTAGGAACACCGGGGAGCTGTTTTTT.

This sequence joins TRBV4-3 and TRBJ1-2, with no clear D. The CDR3 has 14 residues. Trimming took 0 bases from V and 8 from J, leaving 13 bases between them. The germline gives CDR1 LGHNA, CDR2 YSLEER. As DNA, the CDR3 is TGCGCCAGCAGCCAAGATTTGTCAGTAGCCGGCTACACCTTC. Residues: CASSQDLSVAGYTF.

V and J are TRBV6-5 and TRBJ2-3; D is uncertain. The CDR3 loop spans 13 amino acids. The germline V gene encodes CDR1 MNHEY and CDR2 SVGAGI. Trimming stripped 5 bases from V and 4 bases from J, with 10 bases between. The CDR3, as DNA: TGTGCCAGCAGTGTCGGCTACCCAGATACGCAGTATTTT. Translated: CASSVGYPDTQYF.

The rearrangement links TRBV19 to TRBJ2-5, with TRBD1 identical over 10 bases. Germline CDR1 and CDR2: LNHDA and SQIVND (reference sequence). The CDR3 sequence is 14 residues long. V shed 3 bases and J 4 bases; nucleotides not matched to a gene: 2. CDR3 residues: CASSMTGGPETQYF. CDR3 in DNA: TGTGCCAGTAGTATGACAGGGGGCCCAGAGACCCAGTACTTC. The whole variable domain, remainder taken from reference TRBV19 and TRBJ2-5, is DGGITQSPKYLFRKEGQNVTLSCEQNLNHDAMYWYRQDPGQGLRLIYYSQIVNDFQKGDIAEGYSVSREKKESFPLTVTSAQKNPTAFYLCASSMTGGPETQYFGPGTRLLVL.

Note on this clone: Sequence at one end of the junction differs from germline and may be a read error. The chain is built from TRBV6-1 and TRBJ1-5; no reliable D call. The CDR3 length is 15 residues. Germline CDR1 is MNHNS and CDR2 is SASEGT. This CDR3 is CASREGFTGNQPQHF. The CDR3 DNA reads as TGTGCCAGCAGAGAAGGGTTTACGGGCAATCAGCCCCAGCATTTT.

The chain couples TRBV5-1 to TRBJ2-3; 14 positions agree with TRBD2. CDR3 length: 16 residues. Germline loops: CDR1 SGHRS, CDR2 YFSETQ. J lost 5 bases, V lost 1 base, and 3 bases had no gene match. The CDR3 DNA follows: TGCGCCAGCAGCTTGTACGGGACTAGCGGGGGAGATACGCAGTATTTT. Its protein product is CASSLYGTSGGDTQYF. Variable domain in full (rest from reference TRBV5-1 and TRBJ2-3): KAGVTQTPRYLIKTRGQQVTLSCSPISGHRSVSWYQQTPGQGLQFLFEYFSETQRNKGNFPGRFSGRQFSNSRSEMNVSTLELGDSALYLCASSLYGTSGGDTQYFGPGTRLTVL.

The rearrangement uses TRBV18 and TRBJ2-7; possible D gene TRBD2, 6 bases. The V gene lost 0 bases and the J gene lost 3 bases, with 12 bases spanning the gap. The CDR3 is 15 residues long. CDR1 and CDR2 from the germline V gene are KGHSH and LQKENI. In DNA form, the CDR3 reads TGTGCCAGCTCACCACCGGGTGGGGGACTCTACGAGCAGTACTTC. Its translation is CASSPPGGGLYEQYF.

This chain uses TRBV14 with TRBJ2-5, with 8 bases that match TRBD1. The germline V gene encodes CDR1 SGHDN and CDR2 FVKESK. V trimming: 4 bases; J trimming: 0 bases; junction bases outside the gene matches: 7. This CDR3 has 16 amino acids. The CDR3 nucleotides are TGTGCCAGCAGCCTTCCAGGGGGCAGGGACCAAGAGACCCAGTACTTC. It encodes CASSLPGGRDQETQYF.

J is TRBJ2-3 and V is TRBV7-2; 9 positions agree with TRBD2. The ends lost 6 bases at V and 5 bases at J; junction bases unmatched: 6. The CDR3 is made up of 14 amino acids. Germline lookup yields CDR1 SGHTA and CDR2 FQGNSA. CDR3 protein: CASRPGLAKDTQYF. As DNA, the CDR3 is TGTGCCAGCAGACCGGGACTAGCAAAAGATACGCAGTATTTT.

This chain uses TRBV5-6 with TRBJ1-2; possibly TRBD1 for D (6 bases). Germline-derived CDR1 and CDR2 are SGHDT and YYEEEE. The V end was cut by 4 bases, the J end by 4 bases, with 11 bases between. The CDR3 length is 13 residues. As DNA, the CDR3 is TGTGCCAGCAGCCTCTGGACAGCCTATGGCTACACCTTC. It yields the protein CASSLWTAYGYTF.

The rearrangement links TRBV6-6 to TRBJ1-1; D uncertain. Per germline, CDR1 MNHNY and CDR2 SVGAGI (reference sequence). Trimming stripped 6 bases from V and 3 bases from J, with 8 bases between. This CDR3 has 12 residues. CDR3 nucleotide sequence: TGTGCCAGCAGCCGCCTCGACACTGAAGCTTTCTTT. Translating it yields CASSRLDTEAFF.

This rearrangement joins TRBV6-5 to TRBJ1-2, with D uncertain. The CDR3 is 14 amino acids. CDR1 is MNHEY, CDR2 SVGAGI, per germline. Trimming pared 5 bases from V and 3 bases from J, leaving 13 bases between. CDR3 bases: TGTGCCAGCAGTCGCCTGACAAGCGACTATGGCTACACCTTC. Translated, it gives CASSRLTSDYGYTF.

V and J are TRBV5-1 and TRBJ2-5; 7 positions agree with TRBD1. J was trimmed by 4 bases and V by 3 bases; bases with no gene match: 6. Germline V gives CDR1 SGHRS, CDR2 YFSETQ. The CDR3 length is 14 residues. Here the CDR3 DNA reads TGCGCCAGCAGCTCCGGACAGGTGAGAGAGACCCAGTACTTC. Its protein is CASSSGQVRETQYF.

V usage is TRBV4-1 and J usage is TRBJ2-7; tentatively, D is TRBD1 (6 bases). Trimming removed 3 bases at V and 3 bases at J, with 15 bases between. This CDR3 region has 15 residues. Germline V gene lookup returns CDR1 MGHRA and CDR2 YSYEKL. The CDR3 here is CASSQIRDTGYEQYF. As DNA, the CDR3 is TGCGCCAGCAGCCAGATCCGGGACACAGGCTACGAGCAGTACTTC.

The V and J genes are TRBV13 and TRBJ2-2; 8 positions match TRBD2. The CDR3 has 16 amino acids. Per germline, CDR1 PRHDT and CDR2 FYEKMQ (reference sequence). Losses at the gene ends were 0 bases for V and 4 bases for J; bases not matched to a gene: 4. The CDR3 DNA reads TGTGCCAGCAGCTTAGGTACTAGCGGACCCACCGGGGAGCTGTTTTTT. This gives the protein CASSLGTSGPTGELFF.

V usage is TRBV5-1 and J usage is TRBJ2-5; no definite D call. Germline V gene lookup returns CDR1 SGHRS and CDR2 YFSETQ. The CDR3 totals 16 residues. V was pared by 1 base and J by 5 bases, with 18 bases between. The CDR3 DNA reads TGCGCCAGCAGCTTGAATCCTGCTAGGAGCCGGGAGACCCAGTACTTC. Protein product: CASSLNPARSRETQYF. Supplemented by reference TRBV5-1 and TRBJ2-5, the full variable domain reads KAGVTQTPRYLIKTRGQQVTLSCSPISGHRSVSWYQQTPGQGLQFLFEYFSETQRNKGNFPGRFSGRQFSNSRSEMNVSTLELGDSALYLCASSLNPARSRETQYFGPGTRLLVL.

The CDR3 spells CAWSVSEFTGELFF. The CDR3 region has the DNA TGTGCCTGGAGTGTATCGGAATTTACCGGGGAGCTGTTTTTT. V gene TRBV30 combines with J gene TRBJ2-2; D is uncertain. V lost 0 bases, J lost 5 bases, and 10 bases lay in between. Germline CDR1 reads GTSNPN; CDR2 reads SVGIG (reference sequence). The CDR3 loop spans 14 amino acids. Supplemented by reference TRBV30 and TRBJ2-2, the full variable domain reads SQTIHQWPATLVQPVGSPLSLECTVEGTSNPNLYWYRQAAGRGLQLLFYSVGIGQISSEVPQNLSASRPQDRQFILSSKKLLLSDSGFYLCAWSVSEFTGELFFGEGSRLTVL.